This T cell receptor (beta chain) was retrieved from a study of blood T cell repertoires in COVID-19 (TCRdb year 2020). With respect to the entire study: The collaborator samples originated in the United States, Italy and Spain and spanned the acute and convalescent phases of COVID-19. The prospective study material was composed of cDNA or gDNA derived from T cells, B-cell-depleted T cells, or PBMCs. Deeply sampled blood TCRbeta repertoires from subjects exposed to, actively infected with, or recovered from COVID-19 were included in the dataset. The repertoires were made available in a free public database intended to serve as a resource for research on the immune response to SARS-CoV-2. The samples were drawn from the first 160 participants of the ongoing ImmuneRACE study and from some 1,300 subjects provided by 6 global collaborators. Nearly every sample came with metadata listing a de-identified subject ID, COVID-19 status, age in years and sex. HLA class I and class II types, where available, came from metadata supplied by the sample provider rather than from assay-based typing. Here is what the overall study found, with its caveats: The amount of clinical and demographic metadata varied by source and participant and was provided uncurated.

The immunoSEQ Assay, a bias-controlled multiplex PCR, was used to amplify TCRbeta CDR3 regions from genomic DNA. In the paper's pipeline: The number of nucleated cells in each sample was estimated by amplification of reference gene primers within the assay. Sequence reads were collapsed and filtered to measure the absolute abundance of every unique TCRbeta CDR3 rearrangement. For each sample, productive Simpson clonality was calculated as the square root of Simpson's diversity index over productive rearrangements. Imported from immuneACCESS, the table was reduced by TCRdb to in-frame sequences with V and J called. These copies leave out some clones; in studies compared against another copy, an unresolved V gene accounts for under half, and the cause of the remainder is not known. Clone size and the V and J calls come from that table; the DNA yielded D and trimming. This sample lists 200,000 or so clones; around 85% were detected once. The ten largest clones represent 2% to 2.5% of the sample.

The CDR3 sequence holds 17 residues, the cysteine and phenylalanine included. Kept here is only the CDR3 DNA, which spans 51 bases and is read in frame from base 1. Trimming leaves V shorter by 0 bases and J shorter by 12 bases, with the junction holding 12 bases beyond the gene matches. The germline V gene sets CDR1 to ENHRY and CDR2 to SYGVKD. To note about this clone: The antigen it recognizes is unknown. Base qualities are not provided; no much larger clone lies one nucleotide away.

The collaborating institutions used their own protocols to collect whole blood in K2EDTA tubes. For TCRbeta analysis, collaborator samples were shipped as frozen whole blood, as isolated PBMCs, or as DNA extracted from either sample type. The TCR sequence derives from a woman in her 50s with acute or convalescent COVID-19. The chain is assembled from TRBV10-3 and TRBJ2-1, with 12 bases matching TRBD2. What was sequenced was peripheral blood. Here is the DNA: TGTGCCATCAGTGAGTCGAAACTAGCGGGAGGCCGCTTTGGGCAGTTCTTC. Translated, it reads CAISESKLAGGRFGQFF.